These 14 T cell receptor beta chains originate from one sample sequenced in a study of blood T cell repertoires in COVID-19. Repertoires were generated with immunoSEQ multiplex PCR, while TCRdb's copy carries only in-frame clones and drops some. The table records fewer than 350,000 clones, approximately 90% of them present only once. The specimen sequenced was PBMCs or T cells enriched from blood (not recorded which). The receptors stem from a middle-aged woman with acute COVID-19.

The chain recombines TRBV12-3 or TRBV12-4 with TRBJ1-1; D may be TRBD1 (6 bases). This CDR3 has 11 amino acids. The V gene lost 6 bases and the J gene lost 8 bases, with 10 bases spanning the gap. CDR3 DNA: TGTGCCAGCAGACGGACAGCAGAAGCTTTCTTT. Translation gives CASRRTAEAFF.

The CDR3 bases are TGTGCCAGCAGCTTATCACAGGGAAGTGGCTACACCTTC. Amino acid sequence: CASSLSQGSGYTF. The chain employs TRBV7-9 and TRBJ1-2, with D possibly TRBD1 on 6 matching bases. V was clipped by 2 bases and J by 7 bases, with 11 bases between them. Germline V gene lookup returns CDR1 SEHNR and CDR2 FQNEAQ (reference sequence). CDR3 length: 13 residues.

CDR3 amino acids: CASSLGGAYNSPLHF. The CDR3 coding sequence is TGTGCCAGCAGCTTAGGGGGCGCCTATAATTCACCCCTCCACTTT. The chain employs TRBV5-4 and TRBJ1-6, with 7 nucleotides matching TRBD1. Germline trimming cut 2 bases from V and 2 bases from J; bases unmatched to any gene: 1. The CDR3 is 15 residues long. Germline CDR1 is SGHNT and CDR2 is YYREEE (reference sequence).

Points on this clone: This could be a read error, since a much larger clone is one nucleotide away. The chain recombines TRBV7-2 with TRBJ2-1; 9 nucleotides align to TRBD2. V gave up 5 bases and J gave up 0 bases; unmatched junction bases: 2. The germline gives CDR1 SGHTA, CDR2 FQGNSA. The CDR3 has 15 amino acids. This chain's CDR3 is CASSRGGASYNEQFF. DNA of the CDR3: TGTGCCAGCAGCCGCGGGGGGGCCTCCTACAATGAGCAGTTCTTC.

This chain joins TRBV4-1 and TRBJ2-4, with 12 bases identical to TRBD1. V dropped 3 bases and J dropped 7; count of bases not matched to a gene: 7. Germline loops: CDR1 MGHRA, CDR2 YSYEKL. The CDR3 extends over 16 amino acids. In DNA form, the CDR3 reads TGCGCCAGCAGCCAGGGACAGGGGGCTGGTAGGAACATTCAGTACTTC. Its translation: CASSQGQGAGRNIQYF.

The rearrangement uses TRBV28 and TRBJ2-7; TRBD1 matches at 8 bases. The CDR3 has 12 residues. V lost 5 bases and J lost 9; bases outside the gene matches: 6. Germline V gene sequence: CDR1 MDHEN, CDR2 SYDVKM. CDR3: CASSADRGWQYF. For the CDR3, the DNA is TGTGCCAGCAGTGCAGACAGGGGTTGGCAGTACTTC.

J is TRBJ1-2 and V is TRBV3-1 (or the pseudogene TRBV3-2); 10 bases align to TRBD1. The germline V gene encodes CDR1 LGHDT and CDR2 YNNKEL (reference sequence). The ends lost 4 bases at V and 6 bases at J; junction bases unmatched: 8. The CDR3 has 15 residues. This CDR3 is CASSLGQGGRNGYTF. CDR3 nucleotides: TGTGCCAGCAGCCTCGGACAGGGGGGCAGGAATGGCTACACCTTC.

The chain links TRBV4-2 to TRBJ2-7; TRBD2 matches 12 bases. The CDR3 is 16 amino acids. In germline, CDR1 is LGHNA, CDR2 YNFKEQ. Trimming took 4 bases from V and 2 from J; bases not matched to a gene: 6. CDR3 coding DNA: TGTGCCAGCAGCCGCGGACTAGCGGGAAGAGCCTACGAGCAGTACTTC. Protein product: CASSRGLAGRAYEQYF.

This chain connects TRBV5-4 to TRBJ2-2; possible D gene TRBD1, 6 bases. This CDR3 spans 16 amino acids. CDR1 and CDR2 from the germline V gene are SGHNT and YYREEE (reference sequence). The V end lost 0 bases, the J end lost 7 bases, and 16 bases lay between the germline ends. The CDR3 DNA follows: TGTGCCAGCAGCTTGGGAACAGGGAGATACGGCGGGGAGCTGTTTTTT. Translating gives CASSLGTGRYGGELFF.

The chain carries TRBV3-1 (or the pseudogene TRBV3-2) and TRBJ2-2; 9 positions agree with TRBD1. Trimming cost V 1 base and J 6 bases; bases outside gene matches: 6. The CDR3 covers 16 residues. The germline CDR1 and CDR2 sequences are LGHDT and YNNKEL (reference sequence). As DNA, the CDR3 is TGTGCCAGCAGCCAAGTGCCTACAGGGGGCTCCGGGGAGCTGTTTTTT. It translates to CASSQVPTGGSGELFF.

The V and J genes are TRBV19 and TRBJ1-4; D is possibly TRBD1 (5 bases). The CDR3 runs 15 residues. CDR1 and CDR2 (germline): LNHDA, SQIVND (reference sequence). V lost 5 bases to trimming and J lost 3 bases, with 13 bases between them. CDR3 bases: TGTGCCAGTAGTTCTGCAGGGATGCCTAATGAAAAACTGTTTTTT. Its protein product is CASSSAGMPNEKLFF.

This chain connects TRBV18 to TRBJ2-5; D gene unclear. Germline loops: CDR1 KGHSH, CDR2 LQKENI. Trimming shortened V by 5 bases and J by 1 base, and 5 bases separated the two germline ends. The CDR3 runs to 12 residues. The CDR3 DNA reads TGTGCCAGCTCATCTCTCCAAGAGACCCAGTACTTC. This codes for CASSSLQETQYF.

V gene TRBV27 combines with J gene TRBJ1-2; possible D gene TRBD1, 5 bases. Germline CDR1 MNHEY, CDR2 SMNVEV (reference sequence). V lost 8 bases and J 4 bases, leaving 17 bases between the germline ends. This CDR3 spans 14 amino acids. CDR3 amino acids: CASLPYRIRYGYTF. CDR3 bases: TGTGCCAGCCTTCCCTACAGGATACGCTATGGCTACACCTTC.

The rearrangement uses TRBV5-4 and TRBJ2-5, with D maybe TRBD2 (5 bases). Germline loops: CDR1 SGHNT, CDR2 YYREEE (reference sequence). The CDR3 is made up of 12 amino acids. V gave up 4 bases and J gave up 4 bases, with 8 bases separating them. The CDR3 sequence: CASSRGRETQYF. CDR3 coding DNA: TGTGCCAGCAGCCGGGGTCGAGAGACCCAGTACTTC.